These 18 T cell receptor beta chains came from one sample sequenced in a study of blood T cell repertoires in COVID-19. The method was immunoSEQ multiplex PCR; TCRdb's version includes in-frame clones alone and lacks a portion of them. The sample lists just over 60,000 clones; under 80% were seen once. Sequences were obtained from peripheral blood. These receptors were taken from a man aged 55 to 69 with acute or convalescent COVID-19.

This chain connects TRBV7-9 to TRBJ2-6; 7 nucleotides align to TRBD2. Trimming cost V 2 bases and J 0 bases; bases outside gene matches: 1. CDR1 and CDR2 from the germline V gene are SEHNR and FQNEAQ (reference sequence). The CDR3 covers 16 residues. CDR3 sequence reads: CASSLSGGSGANVLTF. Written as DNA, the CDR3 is TGTGCCAGCAGCTTATCGGGGGGCTCTGGGGCCAACGTCCTGACTTTC.

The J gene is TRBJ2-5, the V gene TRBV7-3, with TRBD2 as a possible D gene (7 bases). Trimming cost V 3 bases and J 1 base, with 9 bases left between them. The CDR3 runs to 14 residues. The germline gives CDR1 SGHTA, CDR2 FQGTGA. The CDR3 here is CASSLGGGQETQYF. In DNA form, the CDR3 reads TGTGCCAGCAGCTTGGGAGGGGGCCAAGAGACCCAGTACTTC.

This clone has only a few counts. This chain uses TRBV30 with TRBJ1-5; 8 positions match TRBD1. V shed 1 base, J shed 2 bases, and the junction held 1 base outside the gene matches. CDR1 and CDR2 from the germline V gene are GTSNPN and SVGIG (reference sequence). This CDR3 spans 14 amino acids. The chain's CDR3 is CAWSEDRGNQPQHF. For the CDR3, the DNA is TGTGCCTGGAGTGAGGACAGGGGCAATCAGCCCCAGCATTTT.

In DNA, the CDR3 is TGTGCCAGCAGCTCTCAAGCGGACAGCCCAGGCTACACCTTC. Residues: CASSSQADSPGYTF. The V call is TRBV7-9, the J call TRBJ1-2, with D maybe TRBD1 (6 bases). Germline values: CDR1 SEHNR, CDR2 FQNEAQ (reference sequence). This CDR3 spans 14 amino acids. The V end was cut by 4 bases, the J end by 8 bases, with 17 bases between.

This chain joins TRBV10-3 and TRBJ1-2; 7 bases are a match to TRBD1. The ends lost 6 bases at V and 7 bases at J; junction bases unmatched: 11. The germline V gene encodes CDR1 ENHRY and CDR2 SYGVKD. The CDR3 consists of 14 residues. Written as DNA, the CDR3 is TGTGCCATCAGCCCCGACAGGGACTCTTCTGGCTACACCTTC. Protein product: CAISPDRDSSGYTF.

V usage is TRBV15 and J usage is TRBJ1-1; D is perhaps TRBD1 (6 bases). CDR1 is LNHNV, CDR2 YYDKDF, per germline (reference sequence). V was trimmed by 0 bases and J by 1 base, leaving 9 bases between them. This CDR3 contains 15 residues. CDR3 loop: CATSRETGTNTEAFF. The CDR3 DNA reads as TGTGCCACCAGCAGAGAAACAGGGACGAACACTGAAGCTTTCTTT.

This CDR3 is CASSLVSGLAGETQYF. The DNA of the CDR3 is TGTGCCAGCAGCTTAGTTTCGGGCCTAGCGGGAGAGACCCAGTACTTC. The genes are TRBV7-9 and TRBJ2-5; 8 positions match TRBD2. The germline V gene has CDR1 SEHNR and CDR2 FQNEAQ (reference sequence). Losses at the gene ends were 1 base for V and 4 bases for J; bases not matched to a gene: 8. The CDR3 length is 16 residues.

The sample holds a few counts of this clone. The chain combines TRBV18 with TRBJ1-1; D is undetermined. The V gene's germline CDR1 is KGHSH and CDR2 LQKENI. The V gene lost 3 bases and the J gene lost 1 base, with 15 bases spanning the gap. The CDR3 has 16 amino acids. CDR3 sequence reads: CASSPSLFTANTEAFF. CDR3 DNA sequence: TGTGCCAGCTCACCCTCACTGTTTACAGCGAACACTGAAGCTTTCTTT.

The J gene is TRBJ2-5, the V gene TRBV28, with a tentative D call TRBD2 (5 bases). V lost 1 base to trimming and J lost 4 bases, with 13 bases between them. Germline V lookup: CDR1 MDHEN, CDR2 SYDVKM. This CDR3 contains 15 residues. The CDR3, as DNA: TGTGCCAGCAGTTTATTGGGGAGTTCGGGAGAGACCCAGTACTTC. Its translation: CASSLLGSSGETQYF.

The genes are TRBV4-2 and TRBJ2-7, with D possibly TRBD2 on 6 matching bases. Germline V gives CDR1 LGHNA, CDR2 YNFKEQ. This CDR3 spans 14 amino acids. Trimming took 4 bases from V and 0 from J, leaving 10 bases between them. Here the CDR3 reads CASSPLDYSYEQYF. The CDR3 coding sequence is TGTGCCAGCAGCCCACTGGACTACTCCTACGAGCAGTACTTC.

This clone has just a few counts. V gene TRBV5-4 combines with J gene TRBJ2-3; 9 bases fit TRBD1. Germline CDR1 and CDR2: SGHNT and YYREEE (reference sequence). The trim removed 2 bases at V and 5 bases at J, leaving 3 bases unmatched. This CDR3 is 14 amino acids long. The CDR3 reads CASSFGQGKDTQYF. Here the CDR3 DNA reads TGTGCCAGCAGCTTCGGACAGGGGAAAGATACGCAGTATTTT. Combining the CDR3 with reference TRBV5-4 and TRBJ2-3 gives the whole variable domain ETGVTQSPTHLIKTRGQQVTLRCSSQSGHNTVSWYQQALGQGPQFIFQYYREEENGRGNFPPRFSGLQFPNYSSELNVNALELDDSALYLCASSFGQGKDTQYFGPGTRLTVL.

CDR3 residues: CASSPRAEADTQYF. The CDR3 DNA reads as TGTGCCAGCAGCCCCCGCGCCGAGGCAGATACGCAGTATTTT. The chain carries TRBV3-1 (or the pseudogene TRBV3-2) and TRBJ2-3, with D unresolved. V lost 4 bases, J lost 4 bases, and 12 bases lay in between. Germline V gene data show CDR1 as LGHDT and CDR2 as YNNKEL (reference sequence). This CDR3 is 14 amino acids long.

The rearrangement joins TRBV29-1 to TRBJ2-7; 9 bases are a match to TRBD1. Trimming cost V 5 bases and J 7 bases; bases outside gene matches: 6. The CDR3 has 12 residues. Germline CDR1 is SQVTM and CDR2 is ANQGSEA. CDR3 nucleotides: TGCAGCGTTCCGGGACAGGGAGGGGAGCAGTACTTC. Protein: CSVPGQGGEQYF.

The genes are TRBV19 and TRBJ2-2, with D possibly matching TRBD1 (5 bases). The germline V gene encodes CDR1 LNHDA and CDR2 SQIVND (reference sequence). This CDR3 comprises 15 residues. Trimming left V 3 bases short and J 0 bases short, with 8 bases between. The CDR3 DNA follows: TGTGCCAGTAGTATTGTACAGGCGAACACCGGGGAGCTGTTTTTT. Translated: CASSIVQANTGELFF.

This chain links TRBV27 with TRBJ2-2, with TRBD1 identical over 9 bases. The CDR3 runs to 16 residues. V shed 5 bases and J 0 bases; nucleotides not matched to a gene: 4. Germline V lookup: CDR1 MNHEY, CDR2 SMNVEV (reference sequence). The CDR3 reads CASSGRQGANTGELFF. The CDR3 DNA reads TGTGCCAGCAGTGGAAGACAGGGGGCGAACACCGGGGAGCTGTTTTTT.

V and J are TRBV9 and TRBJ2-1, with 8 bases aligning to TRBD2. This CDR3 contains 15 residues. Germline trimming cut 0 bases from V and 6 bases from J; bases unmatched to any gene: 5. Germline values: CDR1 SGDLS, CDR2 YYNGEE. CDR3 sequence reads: CASSVGSGRGNEQFF. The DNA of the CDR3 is TGTGCCAGCAGCGTAGGCAGCGGGAGAGGCAATGAGCAGTTCTTC.

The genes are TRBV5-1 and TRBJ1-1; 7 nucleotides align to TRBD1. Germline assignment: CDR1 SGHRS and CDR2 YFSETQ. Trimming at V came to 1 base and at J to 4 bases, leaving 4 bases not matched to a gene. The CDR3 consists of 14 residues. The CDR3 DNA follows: TGCGCCAGCAGCTTGCGACAGGGCGGCACTGAAGCTTTCTTT. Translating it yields CASSLRQGGTEAFF. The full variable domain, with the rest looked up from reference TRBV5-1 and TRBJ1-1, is KAGVTQTPRYLIKTRGQQVTLSCSPISGHRSVSWYQQTPGQGLQFLFEYFSETQRNKGNFPGRFSGRQFSNSRSEMNVSTLELGDSALYLCASSLRQGGTEAFFGQGTRLTVV.

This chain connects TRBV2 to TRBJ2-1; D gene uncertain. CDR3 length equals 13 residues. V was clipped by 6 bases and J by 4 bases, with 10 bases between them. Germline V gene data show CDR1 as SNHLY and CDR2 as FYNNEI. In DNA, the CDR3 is TGTGCCAGCAGGAACCCGGGTTACAATGAGCAGTTCTTC. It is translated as CASRNPGYNEQFF.